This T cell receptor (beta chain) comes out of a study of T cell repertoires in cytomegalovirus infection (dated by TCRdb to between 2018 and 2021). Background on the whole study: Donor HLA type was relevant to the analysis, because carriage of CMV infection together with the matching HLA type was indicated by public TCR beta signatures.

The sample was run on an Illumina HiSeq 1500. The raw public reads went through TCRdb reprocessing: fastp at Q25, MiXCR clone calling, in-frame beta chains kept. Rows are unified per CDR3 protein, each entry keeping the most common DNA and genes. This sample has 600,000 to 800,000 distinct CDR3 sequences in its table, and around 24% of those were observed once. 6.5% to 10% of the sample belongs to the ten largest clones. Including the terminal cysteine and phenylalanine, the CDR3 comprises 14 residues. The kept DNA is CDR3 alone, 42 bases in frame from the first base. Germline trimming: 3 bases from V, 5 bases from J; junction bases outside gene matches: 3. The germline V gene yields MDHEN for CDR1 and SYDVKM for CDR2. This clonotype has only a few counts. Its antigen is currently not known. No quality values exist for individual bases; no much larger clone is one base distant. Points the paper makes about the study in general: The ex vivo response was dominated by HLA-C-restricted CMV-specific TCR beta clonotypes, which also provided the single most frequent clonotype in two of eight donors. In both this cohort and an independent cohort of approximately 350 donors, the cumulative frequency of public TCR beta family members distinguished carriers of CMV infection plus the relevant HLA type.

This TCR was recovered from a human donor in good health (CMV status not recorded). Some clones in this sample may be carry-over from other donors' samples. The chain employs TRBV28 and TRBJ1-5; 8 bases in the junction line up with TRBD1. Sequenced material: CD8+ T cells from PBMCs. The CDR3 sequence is CASSLTGVDQPQHF. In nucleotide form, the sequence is TGTGCCAGCAGTTTGACAGGGGTAGATCAGCCCCAGCATTTT.